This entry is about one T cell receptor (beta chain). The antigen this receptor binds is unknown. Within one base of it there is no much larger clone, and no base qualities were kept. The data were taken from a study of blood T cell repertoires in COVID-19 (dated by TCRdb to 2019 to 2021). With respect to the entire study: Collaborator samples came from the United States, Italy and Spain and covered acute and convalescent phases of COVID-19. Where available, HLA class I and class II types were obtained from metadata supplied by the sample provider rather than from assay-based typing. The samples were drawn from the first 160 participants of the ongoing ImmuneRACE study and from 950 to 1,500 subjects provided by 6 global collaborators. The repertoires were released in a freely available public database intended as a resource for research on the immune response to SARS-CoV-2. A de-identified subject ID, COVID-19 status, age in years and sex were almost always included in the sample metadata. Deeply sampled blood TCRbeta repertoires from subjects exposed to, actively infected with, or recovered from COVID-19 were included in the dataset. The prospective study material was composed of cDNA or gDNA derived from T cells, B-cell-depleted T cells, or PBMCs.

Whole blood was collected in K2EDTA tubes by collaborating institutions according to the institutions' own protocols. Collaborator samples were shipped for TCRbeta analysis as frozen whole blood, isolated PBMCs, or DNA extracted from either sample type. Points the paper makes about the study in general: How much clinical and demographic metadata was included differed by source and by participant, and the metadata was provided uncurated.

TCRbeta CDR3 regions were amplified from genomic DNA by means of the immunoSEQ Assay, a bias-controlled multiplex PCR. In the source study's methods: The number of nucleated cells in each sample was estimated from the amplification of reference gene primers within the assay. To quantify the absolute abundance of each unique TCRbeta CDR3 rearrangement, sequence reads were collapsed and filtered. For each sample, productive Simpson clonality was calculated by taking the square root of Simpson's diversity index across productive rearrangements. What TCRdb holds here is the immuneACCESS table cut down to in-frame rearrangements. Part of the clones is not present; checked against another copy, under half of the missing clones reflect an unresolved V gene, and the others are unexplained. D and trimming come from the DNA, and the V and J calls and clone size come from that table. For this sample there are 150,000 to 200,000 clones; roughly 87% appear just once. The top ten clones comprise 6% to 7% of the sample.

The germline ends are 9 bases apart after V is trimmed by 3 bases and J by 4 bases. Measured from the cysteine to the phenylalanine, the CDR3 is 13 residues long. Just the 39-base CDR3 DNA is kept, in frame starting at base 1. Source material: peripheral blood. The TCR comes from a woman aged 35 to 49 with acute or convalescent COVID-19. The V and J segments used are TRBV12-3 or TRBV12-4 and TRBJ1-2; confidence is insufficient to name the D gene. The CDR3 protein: CASSFLERYGYTF. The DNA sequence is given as TGTGCCAGCAGTTTTTTGGAGCGCTATGGCTACACCTTC.